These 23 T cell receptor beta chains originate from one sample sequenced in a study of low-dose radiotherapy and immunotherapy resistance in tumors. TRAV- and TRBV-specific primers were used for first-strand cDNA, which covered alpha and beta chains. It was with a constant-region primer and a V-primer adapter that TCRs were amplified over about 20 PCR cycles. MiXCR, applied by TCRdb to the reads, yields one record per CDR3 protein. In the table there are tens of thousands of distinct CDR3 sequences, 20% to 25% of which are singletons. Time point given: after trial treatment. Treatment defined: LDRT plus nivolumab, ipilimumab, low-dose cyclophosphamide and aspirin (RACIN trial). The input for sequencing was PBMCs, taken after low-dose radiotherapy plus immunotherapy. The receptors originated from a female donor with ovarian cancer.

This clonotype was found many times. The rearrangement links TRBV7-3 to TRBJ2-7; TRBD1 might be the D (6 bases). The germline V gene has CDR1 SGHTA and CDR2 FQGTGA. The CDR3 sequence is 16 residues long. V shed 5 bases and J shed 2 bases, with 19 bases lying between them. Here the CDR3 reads CASSARGAGLPYEQYF. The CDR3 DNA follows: TGTGCCAGCAGCGCCAGGGGCGCGGGTCTACCCTACGAGCAGTACTTC. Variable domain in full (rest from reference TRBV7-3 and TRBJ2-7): GAGVSQTPSNKVTEKGKYVELRCDPISGHTALYWYRQSLGQGPEFLIYFQGTGAADDSGLPNDRFFAVRPEGSVSTLKIQRTERGDSAVYLCASSARGAGLPYEQYFGPGTRLTVT.

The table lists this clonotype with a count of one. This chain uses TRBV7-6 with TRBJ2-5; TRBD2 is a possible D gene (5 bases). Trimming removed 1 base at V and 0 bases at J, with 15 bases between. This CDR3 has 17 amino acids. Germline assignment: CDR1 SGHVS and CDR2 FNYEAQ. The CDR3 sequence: CASSLGGISRDQETQYF. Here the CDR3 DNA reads TGTGCCAGCAGCTTAGGTGGAATATCGAGGGACCAAGAGACCCAGTACTTC.

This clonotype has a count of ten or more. The CDR3 loop reads CASSQATGGWEEKLFF. CDR3 sequence (DNA): TGCGCCAGCAGCCAGGCCACGGGGGGGTGGGAAGAAAAACTGTTTTTT. The chain employs TRBV4-1 and TRBJ1-4; possibly TRBD1 for D (5 bases). Germline assignment: CDR1 MGHRA and CDR2 YSYEKL. This CDR3 is 16 amino acids long. Trimming removed 3 bases from V and 8 bases from J, with 19 bases in between.

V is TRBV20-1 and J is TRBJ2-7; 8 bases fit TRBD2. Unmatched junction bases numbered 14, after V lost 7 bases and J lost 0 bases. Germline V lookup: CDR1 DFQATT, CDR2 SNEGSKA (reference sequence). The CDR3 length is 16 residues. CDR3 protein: CSVMARAGGSSYEQYF. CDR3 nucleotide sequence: TGCAGTGTGATGGCGCGGGCGGGGGGAAGCTCCTACGAGCAGTACTTC.

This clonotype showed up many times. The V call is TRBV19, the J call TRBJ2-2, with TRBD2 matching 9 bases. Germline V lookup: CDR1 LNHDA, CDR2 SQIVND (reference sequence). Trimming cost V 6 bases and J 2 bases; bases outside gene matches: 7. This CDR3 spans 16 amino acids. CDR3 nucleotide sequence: TGTGCCAGTAGCCGATCTAGCGGGATAAACACCGGGGAGCTGTTTTTT. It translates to CASSRSSGINTGELFF.

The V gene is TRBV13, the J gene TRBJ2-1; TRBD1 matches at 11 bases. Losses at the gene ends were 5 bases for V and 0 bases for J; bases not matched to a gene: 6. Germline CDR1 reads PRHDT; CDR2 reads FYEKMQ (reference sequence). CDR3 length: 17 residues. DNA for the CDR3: TGTGCCAGCAGCCCAGGACAGGGGGCGTTCTCCTACAATGAGCAGTTCTTC. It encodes CASSPGQGAFSYNEQFF.

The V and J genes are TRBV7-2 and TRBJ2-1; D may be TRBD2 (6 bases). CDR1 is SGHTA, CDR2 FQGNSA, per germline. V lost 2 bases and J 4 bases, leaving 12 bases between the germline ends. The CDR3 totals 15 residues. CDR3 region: CASSLTGSGYNEQFF. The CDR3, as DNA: TGTGCCAGCAGCTTAACCGGGAGTGGGTACAATGAGCAGTTCTTC.

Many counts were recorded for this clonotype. The chain's CDR3 is CASSLARGYSYNEQFF. Written as DNA, the CDR3 is TGTGCCAGCAGCTTAGCGCGGGGGTACTCCTACAATGAGCAGTTCTTC. This chain joins TRBV7-2 and TRBJ2-1, with 7 bases that match TRBD2. The J segment lost 0 bases and the V segment lost 0 bases, leaving 2 bases of the junction unmatched. The CDR3 is 16 residues long. The germline gives CDR1 SGHTA, CDR2 FQGNSA. Full variable domain (missing parts from reference TRBV7-2 and TRBJ2-1): GAGVSQSPSNKVTEKGKDVELRCDPISGHTALYWYRQSLGQGLEFLIYFQGNSAPDKSGLPSDRFSAERTGGSVSTLTIQRTQQEDSAVYLCASSLARGYSYNEQFFGPGTRLTVL.

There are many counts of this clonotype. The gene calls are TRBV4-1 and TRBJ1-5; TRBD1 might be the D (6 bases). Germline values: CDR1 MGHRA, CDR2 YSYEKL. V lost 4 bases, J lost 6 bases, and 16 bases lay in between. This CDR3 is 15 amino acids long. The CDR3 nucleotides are TGCGCCAGCAGCCCGACCTCAGGGGTGTCTCAGCCCCAGCATTTT. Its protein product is CASSPTSGVSQPQHF.

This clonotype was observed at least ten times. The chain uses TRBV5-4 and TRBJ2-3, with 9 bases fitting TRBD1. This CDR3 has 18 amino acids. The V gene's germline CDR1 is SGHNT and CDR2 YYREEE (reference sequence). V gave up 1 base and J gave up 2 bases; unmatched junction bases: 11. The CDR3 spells CASSLYGRQGGTTDTQYF. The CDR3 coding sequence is TGTGCCAGCAGCTTGTACGGTAGACAGGGGGGGACCACAGATACGCAGTATTTT.

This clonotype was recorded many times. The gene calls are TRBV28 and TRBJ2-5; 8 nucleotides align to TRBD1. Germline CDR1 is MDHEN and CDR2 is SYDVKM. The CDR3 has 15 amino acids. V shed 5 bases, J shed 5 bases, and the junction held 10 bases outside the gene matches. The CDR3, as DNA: TGTGCCAGCAGTCCTCGGACAGGGATGGTGGAGACCCAGTACTTC. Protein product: CASSPRTGMVETQYF.

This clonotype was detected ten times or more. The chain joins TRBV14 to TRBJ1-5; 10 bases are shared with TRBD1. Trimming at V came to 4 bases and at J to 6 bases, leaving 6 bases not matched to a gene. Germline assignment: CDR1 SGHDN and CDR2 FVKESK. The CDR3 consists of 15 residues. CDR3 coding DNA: TGTGCCAGCAGCCCCCAGGACAGGGGGTTTCAGCCCCAGCATTTT. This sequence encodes CASSPQDRGFQPQHF.

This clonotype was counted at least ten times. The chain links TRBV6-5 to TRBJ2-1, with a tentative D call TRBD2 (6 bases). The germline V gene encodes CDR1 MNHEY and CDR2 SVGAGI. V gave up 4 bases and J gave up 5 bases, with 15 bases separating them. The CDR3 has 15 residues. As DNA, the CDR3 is TGTGCCAGCAGTTTTGGGGGGAGCCTTGACAATGAGCAGTTCTTC. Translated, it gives CASSFGGSLDNEQFF.

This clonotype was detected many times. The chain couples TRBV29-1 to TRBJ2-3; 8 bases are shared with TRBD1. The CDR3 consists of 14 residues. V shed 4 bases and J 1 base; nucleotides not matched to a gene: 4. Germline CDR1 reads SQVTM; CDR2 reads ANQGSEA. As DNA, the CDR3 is TGCAGCGTTGTCGAGACAGGGGGCACAGATACGCAGTATTTT. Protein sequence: CSVVETGGTDTQYF.

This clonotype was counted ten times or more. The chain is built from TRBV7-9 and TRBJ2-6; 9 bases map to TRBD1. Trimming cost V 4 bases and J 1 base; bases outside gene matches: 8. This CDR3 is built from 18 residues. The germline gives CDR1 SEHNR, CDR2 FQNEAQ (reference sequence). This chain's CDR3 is CASSWETGGVSGANVLTF. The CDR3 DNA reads TGTGCCAGCAGCTGGGAGACAGGGGGAGTTTCTGGGGCCAACGTCCTGACTTTC.

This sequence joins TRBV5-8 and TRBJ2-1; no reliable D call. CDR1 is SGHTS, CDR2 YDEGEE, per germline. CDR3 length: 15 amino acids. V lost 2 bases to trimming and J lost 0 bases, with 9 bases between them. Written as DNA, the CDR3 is TGTGCCAGCAGCTTTCGGGTCGGCTCCTACAATGAGCAGTTCTTC. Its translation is CASSFRVGSYNEQFF.

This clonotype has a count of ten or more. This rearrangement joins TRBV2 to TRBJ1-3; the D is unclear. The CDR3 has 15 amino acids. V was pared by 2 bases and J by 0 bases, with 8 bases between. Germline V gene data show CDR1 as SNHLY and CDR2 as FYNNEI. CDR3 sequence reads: CASSENSISGNTIYF. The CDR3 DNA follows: TGTGCCAGCAGTGAAAACAGCATCTCTGGAAACACCATATATTTT.

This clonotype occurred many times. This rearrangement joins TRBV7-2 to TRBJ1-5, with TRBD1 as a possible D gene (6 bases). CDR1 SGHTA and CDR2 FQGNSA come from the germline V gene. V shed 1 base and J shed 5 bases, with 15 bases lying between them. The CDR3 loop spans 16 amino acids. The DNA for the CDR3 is TGTGCCAGCAGCTTAGAGGGGGGTCGTGTAGATCAGCCCCAGCATTTT. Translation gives CASSLEGGRVDQPQHF.

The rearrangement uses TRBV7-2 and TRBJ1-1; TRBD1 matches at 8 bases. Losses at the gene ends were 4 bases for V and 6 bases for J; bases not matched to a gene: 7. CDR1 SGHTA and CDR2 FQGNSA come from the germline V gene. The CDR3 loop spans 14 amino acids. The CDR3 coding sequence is TGTGCCAGCAGCTCGCAGGGGGCCTCGGCTGAAGCTTTCTTT. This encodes CASSSQGASAEAFF.

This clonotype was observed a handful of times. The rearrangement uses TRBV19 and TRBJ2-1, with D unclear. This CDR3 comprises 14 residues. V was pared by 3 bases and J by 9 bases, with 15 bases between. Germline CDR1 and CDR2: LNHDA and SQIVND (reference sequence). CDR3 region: CASSITGQKVEQFF. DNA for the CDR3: TGTGCCAGTAGTATTACGGGCCAAAAGGTTGAGCAGTTCTTC.

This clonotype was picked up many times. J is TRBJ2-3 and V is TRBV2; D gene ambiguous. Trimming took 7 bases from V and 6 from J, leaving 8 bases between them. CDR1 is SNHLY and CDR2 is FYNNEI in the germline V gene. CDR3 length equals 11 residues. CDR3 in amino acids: CASKESDTQYF. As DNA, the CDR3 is TGTGCCAGCAAAGAAAGCGATACGCAGTATTTT.

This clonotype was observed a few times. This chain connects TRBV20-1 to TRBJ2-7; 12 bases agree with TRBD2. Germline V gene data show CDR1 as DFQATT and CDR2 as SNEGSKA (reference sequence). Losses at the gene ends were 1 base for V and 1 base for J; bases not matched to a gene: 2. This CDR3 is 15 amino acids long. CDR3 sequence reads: CSARATSGRSYEQYF. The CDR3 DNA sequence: TGCAGTGCTAGAGCAACTAGCGGGAGGTCCTACGAGCAGTACTTC.

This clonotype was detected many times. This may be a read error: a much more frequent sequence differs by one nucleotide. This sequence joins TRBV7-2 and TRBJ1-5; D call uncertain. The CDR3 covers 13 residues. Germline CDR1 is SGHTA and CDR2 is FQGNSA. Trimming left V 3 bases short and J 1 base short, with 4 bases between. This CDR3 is CASSLDSNQPQHF. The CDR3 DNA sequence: TGTGCCAGCAGCTTGGACAGCAATCAGCCCCAGCATTTT.